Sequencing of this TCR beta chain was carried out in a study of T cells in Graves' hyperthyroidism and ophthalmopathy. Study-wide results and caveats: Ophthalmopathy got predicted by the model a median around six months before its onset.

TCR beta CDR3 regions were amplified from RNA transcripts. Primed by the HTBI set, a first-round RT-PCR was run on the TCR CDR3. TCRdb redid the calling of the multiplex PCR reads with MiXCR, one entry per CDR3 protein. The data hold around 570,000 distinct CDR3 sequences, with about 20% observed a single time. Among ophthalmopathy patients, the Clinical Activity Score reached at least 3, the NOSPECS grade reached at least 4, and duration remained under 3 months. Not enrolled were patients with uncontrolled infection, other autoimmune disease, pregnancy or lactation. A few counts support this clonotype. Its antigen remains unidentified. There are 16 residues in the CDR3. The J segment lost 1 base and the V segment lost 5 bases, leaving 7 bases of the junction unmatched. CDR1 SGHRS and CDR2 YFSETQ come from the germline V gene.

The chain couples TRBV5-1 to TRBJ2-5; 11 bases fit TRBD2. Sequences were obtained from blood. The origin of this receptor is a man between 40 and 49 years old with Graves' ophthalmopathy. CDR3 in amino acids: CASRLGTSGFQETQYF. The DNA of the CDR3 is TGCGCCAGCAGACTAGGGACTAGCGGCTTCCAAGAGACCCAGTACTTC. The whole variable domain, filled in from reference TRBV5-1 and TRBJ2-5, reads KAGVTQTPRYLIKTRGQQVTLSCSPISGHRSVSWYQQTPGQGLQFLFEYFSETQRNKGNFPGRFSGRQFSNSRSEMNVSTLELGDSALYLCASRLGTSGFQETQYFGPGTRLLVL.